What follows are 29 T cell receptor beta chains derived from one specimen sequenced in a study of T cells expressing NK-cell markers (dated by TCRdb to the early 2020s). The library was generated by 5' RACE. TCRdb lists the instrument as Illumina HiSeq 2000. Based on TCRdb reprocessing of the reads, there is one entry per CDR3 protein sequence, and DNA is missing. Per the sample table, the count is 140,000 or so distinct CDR3 sequences. Of the sample, more than 10% falls within the top ten clones. Sequenced material: blood T cells: a sorted CD56 or NKG2C T cell subset, CD4+ or CD8+ T cells, or bulk PBMC T cells (not recorded which). The receptor source for this set is a young man in good health. Donor details come from another sample of the same person, matched by shared clones.

V and J are TRBV28 and TRBJ2-5; no DNA is available, so the TRBD1 call from TCRdb remains unchecked. Germline V CDR1 and CDR2: MDHEN, SYDVKM. This CDR3 is built from 17 residues. Here the CDR3 reads CASSSTWTGTKSETQYF.

This sequence joins TRBV4-2 and TRBJ2-1; checking the TCRdb D call of TRBD1 is not possible without DNA. CDR1 and CDR2 from the germline V gene are LGHNA and YNFKEQ. This CDR3 region has 17 residues. Here the CDR3 reads CASSRIGGRDNYNEQFF.

The CDR3 here is CASSILTGPTDTQYF. This chain connects TRBV19 to TRBJ2-3; no DNA is available, so the TRBD1 call from TCRdb remains unchecked. This CDR3 spans 15 amino acids. CDR1 is LNHDA and CDR2 is SQIVND in the germline V gene (reference sequence). The full variable domain, in which reference TRBV19 and TRBJ2-3 provide the parts outside the CDR3, is DGGITQSPKYLFRKEGQNVTLSCEQNLNHDAMYWYRQDPGQGLRLIYYSQIVNDFQKGDIAEGYSVSREKKESFPLTVTSAQKNPTAFYLCASSILTGPTDTQYFGPGTRLTVL.

The V gene is TRBV4-1, the J gene TRBJ1-3; the D call of TRBD1 rests on TCRdb alone, since no DNA is present to check it. The CDR3 is made up of 15 amino acids. The V gene's germline CDR1 is MGHRA and CDR2 YSYEKL. CDR3 protein: CASSQRGSSGNTIYF.

This rearrangement joins TRBV2 to TRBJ2-1; TCRdb designates TRBD2, a call that cannot be tested without DNA. The CDR3 is made up of 18 amino acids. The germline V gene has CDR1 SNHLY and CDR2 FYNNEI. The CDR3 spells CASSERTSAPPVHNEQFF.

The V call is TRBV4-2, the J call TRBJ2-1; TCRdb gives TRBD1 as the D gene, but with no DNA this cannot be confirmed. The CDR3 spans 18 residues. The germline gives CDR1 LGHNA, CDR2 YNFKEQ. CDR3 protein: CASSQEIQGKVSYNEQFF.

The CDR3 loop is CASSLYGRDPTDTQYF. The chain couples TRBV7-9 to TRBJ2-3; the TCRdb call, TRBD1, lacks DNA for checking. This CDR3 comprises 16 residues. Germline V CDR1 and CDR2: SEHNR, FQNEAQ (reference sequence).

The V call is TRBV4-3, the J call TRBJ2-7; TCRdb gives TRBD2 as the D gene, but with no DNA this cannot be confirmed. The CDR3 runs to 15 residues. Germline V lookup: CDR1 LGHNA, CDR2 YSLEER. CDR3 in amino acids: CASSQEDSGAYEQYF.

The chain couples TRBV12-3 or TRBV12-4 to TRBJ2-1; TCRdb's D call, TRBD2, is unchecked because there is no DNA. The CDR3 runs 17 residues. CDR3 region: CASSDPEQGGFYNEQFF.

The V gene is TRBV15, the J gene TRBJ2-1; as DNA is missing, the TRBD2 call by TCRdb cannot be tested. The CDR3 contains 16 residues. Germline assignment: CDR1 LNHNV and CDR2 YYDKDF (reference sequence). This CDR3 reads CATSRDRTSGDNEQFF.

The chain recombines TRBV29-1 with TRBJ2-2; without DNA, the TCRdb call of TRBD1 cannot be checked. Germline values: CDR1 SQVTM, CDR2 ANQGSEA. The CDR3 spans 14 residues. The chain's CDR3 is CSVEVPSVTGELFF.

This chain connects TRBV7-6 to TRBJ2-7; absent DNA, TCRdb's TRBD2 call cannot be checked. The CDR3 consists of 15 residues. Germline V gene sequence: CDR1 SGHVS, CDR2 FNYEAQ. CDR3 sequence: CASSLALGGGSEQYF. Full variable domain (rest looked up from reference TRBV7-6 and TRBJ2-7): GAGVSQSPRYKVTKRGQDVALRCDPISGHVSLYWYRQALGQGPEFLTYFNYEAQQDKSGLPNDRFSAERPEGSISTLTIQRTEQRDSAMYRCASSLALGGGSEQYFGPGTRLTVT.

The genes are TRBV11-1 and TRBJ2-2; the D gene TCRdb calls, TRBD1, cannot be checked with no DNA. The CDR3 is 18 amino acids. The germline gives CDR1 SGHAT, CDR2 FQDESV (reference sequence). The CDR3 sequence is CASSSPLTGAEVTGELFF.

V usage is TRBV27 and J usage is TRBJ2-7. The CDR3 has 14 residues. In germline, CDR1 is MNHEY, CDR2 SMNVEV (reference sequence). CDR3 sequence: CASSLNRGSYEQYF.

The chain couples TRBV30 to TRBJ1-4. The CDR3 runs 15 residues. Germline CDR1 GTSNPN, CDR2 SVGIG (reference sequence). Here the CDR3 reads CAWSVHPGSREKLFF. Drawing the rest from reference TRBV30 and TRBJ1-4, the complete variable domain is SQTIHQWPATLVQPVGSPLSLECTVEGTSNPNLYWYRQAAGRGLQLLFYSVGIGQISSEVPQNLSASRPQDRQFILSSKKLLLSDSGFYLCAWSVHPGSREKLFFGSGTQLSVL.

The rearrangement uses TRBV11-2 and TRBJ2-1. The CDR3 loop spans 14 amino acids. Germline CDR1 and CDR2: SGHAT and FQNNGV. Here the CDR3 reads CASSLILGTNEQFF. Filled out from reference TRBV11-2 and TRBJ2-1, the complete variable domain reads EAGVAQSPRYKIIEKRQSVAFWCNPISGHATLYWYQQILGQGPKLLIQFQNNGVVDDSQLPKDRFSAERLKGVDSTLKIQPAKLEDSAVYLCASSLILGTNEQFFGPGTRLTVL.

The J gene is TRBJ2-1, the V gene TRBV7-6; TCRdb reports TRBD2, a call that lacks DNA to check it against. This CDR3 has 16 residues. Germline V lookup: CDR1 SGHVS, CDR2 FNYEAQ. The CDR3 sequence is CASSLAIGLAGAEQFF.

The chain recombines TRBV2 with TRBJ1-4. The CDR3 sequence is 15 residues long. Germline lookup yields CDR1 SNHLY and CDR2 FYNNEI. This CDR3 is CASNLPTGSFQELFF.

V gene TRBV5-1 combines with J gene TRBJ2-5; TCRdb's assignment of TRBD2 cannot be checked, as there is no DNA. The CDR3 sequence is 15 residues long. In germline, CDR1 is SGHRS, CDR2 YFSETQ. The CDR3 spells CASSLEGASSETQYF.

The rearrangement uses TRBV30 and TRBJ2-3; TCRdb outputs TRBD2, but without DNA this stays unchecked. The germline V gene encodes CDR1 GTSNPN and CDR2 SVGIG (reference sequence). The length of the CDR3 is 16 residues. CDR3 sequence: CAWSELAGLRTDTQYF.

J is TRBJ1-2 and V is TRBV29-1; TCRdb's assignment of TRBD1 cannot be checked, as there is no DNA. The germline CDR1 and CDR2 sequences are SQVTM and ANQGSEA. This CDR3 comprises 14 residues. The CDR3 protein is CSVFGQGSKDGYTF.

The chain links TRBV5-5 to TRBJ2-1; TCRdb's D call, TRBD1, is unchecked because there is no DNA. Germline loops: CDR1 SGHKS, CDR2 YYEKEE (reference sequence). This CDR3 contains 13 residues. The CDR3 sequence is CASTPSTGNEQFF.

This chain uses TRBV30 with TRBJ2-3; TCRdb lists TRBD2, though no DNA is available to test this call. The CDR3 loop spans 15 amino acids. Germline CDR1 reads GTSNPN; CDR2 reads SVGIG (reference sequence). The CDR3 loop is CAWGPGVAGTDTQYF.

V is TRBV4-3 and J is TRBJ2-1; absent DNA, TCRdb's TRBD2 call cannot be checked. The CDR3 is 17 amino acids. Germline V gene data show CDR1 as LGHNA and CDR2 as YSLEER. The chain's CDR3 is CASSQVRNRLAGDEQFF.

The chain links TRBV4-1 to TRBJ1-1. Germline CDR1 reads MGHRA; CDR2 reads YSYEKL. The CDR3 consists of 15 residues. The CDR3 loop reads CASSQMSGAGTEAFF.

The V gene is TRBV27, the J gene TRBJ2-3; TCRdb calls TRBD1, which cannot be checked without DNA. The CDR3 is 18 residues long. Per germline, CDR1 MNHEY and CDR2 SMNVEV (reference sequence). This chain's CDR3 is CASRSPSSTGGYTDTQYF.

The V and J genes are TRBV27 and TRBJ1-1; TCRdb's D gene call, TRBD1, goes unchecked for lack of DNA. Germline values: CDR1 MNHEY, CDR2 SMNVEV (reference sequence). This CDR3 is built from 14 residues. This CDR3 is CASSLGPGQTEAFF.

The chain has TRBV11-2 and TRBJ2-1; the D call from TCRdb, TRBD1, cannot be confirmed without DNA. This CDR3 is built from 15 residues. Germline lookup yields CDR1 SGHAT and CDR2 FQNNGV. The CDR3 sequence: CASSPVGSSYNEQFF.

The rearrangement joins TRBV27 to TRBJ2-7; absent DNA, TCRdb's TRBD2 call cannot be checked. CDR3 size: 17 residues. From germline, CDR1 is MNHEY and CDR2 SMNVEV (reference sequence). The CDR3 loop reads CASSPRSSGRALYEQYF.